These 5 T cell receptor beta chains were all obtained from the same sample, sequenced in a study of blood T cells in healthy people across ages. The second PCR ran roughly 6 to 11 cycles with a sample-barcoded 5' primer and J-beta primers. TCRdb re-called the 5' RACE reads with MiXCR, one entry per CDR3 protein. The data contain hundreds of thousands of distinct CDR3 sequences, 45% to 65% of them seen just once; the ten biggest clones take up about two fifths. The source material was blood. The source is a man between 60 and 75 years old in good health.

This sequence joins TRBV5-1 and TRBJ2-3, with 7 bases aligning to TRBD1. In germline, CDR1 is SGHRS, CDR2 YFSETQ. The CDR3 is 16 amino acids. The V and J ends lost 8 bases and 2 bases, in that order; junction bases with no gene match: 14. For the CDR3, the DNA is TGCGCCAGTCAGTTGGGCAGCAGGGGGACCACAGATACGCAGTATTTT. Residues: CASQLGSRGTTDTQYF.

The chain couples TRBV18 to TRBJ1-2; no clear D gene. This CDR3 spans 13 amino acids. V was shortened by 1 base and J by 5 bases, with 8 bases between the two germline ends. From germline, CDR1 is KGHSH and CDR2 LQKENI. CDR3 loop: CASSPLVEYGYTF. The DNA of the CDR3 is TGTGCCAGCTCACCACTCGTAGAGTATGGCTACACCTTC.

In this sample, this clonotype turned up a few times. The rearrangement joins TRBV6-5 to TRBJ2-7, with TRBD2 as a possible D gene (5 bases). CDR1 and CDR2 from the germline V gene are MNHEY and SVGAGI. Trimming removed 5 bases at V and 4 bases at J, with 15 bases between. CDR3 length: 14 amino acids. The DNA of the CDR3 is TGTGCCAGCAGTAGCCGGGCCCGGGGATACGAGCAGTACTTC. Translation: CASSSRARGYEQYF.

V is TRBV10-2 and J is TRBJ1-1, with D possibly matching TRBD1 (5 bases). There are 13 residues in the CDR3. Germline CDR1 and CDR2: WSHSY and SAAADI. Trimming cost V 7 bases and J 1 base, with 10 bases left between them. This chain's CDR3 is CASTGPRNTEAFF. CDR3 sequence (DNA): TGCGCCAGCACGGGACCGAGGAACACTGAAGCTTTCTTT.

The chain couples TRBV11-2 to TRBJ2-5; 9 bases map to TRBD1. The trim removed 2 bases at V and 13 bases at J, leaving 5 bases unmatched. CDR3 length equals 12 residues. Germline CDR1 reads SGHAT; CDR2 reads FQNNGV. The CDR3, as DNA: TGTGCCAGCAGCTTAAATCAGGACAGGGGGTACTTC. As protein: CASSLNQDRGYF.